The 9 T cell receptor beta chains listed next were all sequenced from one sample in a study of blood T cell repertoires in COVID-19. This table comes from immunoSEQ multiplex PCR, and its TCRdb copy is limited to in-frame clones, with some not included. The table lists about 210,000 clones, 88% of them singletons, with about 1.5% in the top ten. Input material: peripheral blood. The receptors stem from a man between 18 and 29 years old with active or convalescent COVID-19.

The chain couples TRBV6-5 to TRBJ2-2; unclear D gene. CDR3 length: 11 amino acids. V shed 6 bases and J shed 9 bases, with 8 bases lying between them. Germline V gives CDR1 MNHEY, CDR2 SVGAGI. Here the CDR3 DNA reads TGTGCCAGCAGCCTTACAAGGGAGCTGTTTTTT. Its protein product is CASSLTRELFF.

The J gene is TRBJ2-3, the V gene TRBV30; no clear D. This CDR3 is 12 amino acids long. Trimming stripped 3 bases from V and 1 base from J, with 5 bases between. Looked up from germline, CDR1 is GTSNPN and CDR2 is SVGIG (reference sequence). CDR3 bases: TGTGCCTGGAGGCCAGGCACAGATACGCAGTATTTT. Residues: CAWRPGTDTQYF.

The V gene is TRBV19, the J gene TRBJ2-7; 8 nucleotides line up with TRBD1. V lost 7 bases to trimming and J lost 3 bases; unmatched junction nucleotides: 5. The germline V gene has CDR1 LNHDA and CDR2 SQIVND (reference sequence). The CDR3 is made up of 13 amino acids. CDR3 nucleotide sequence: TGTGCCAGTAATAAGGGGACAGGCTACGAGCAGTACTTC. Its protein product is CASNKGTGYEQYF.

This clone was picked up a small number of times. The rearrangement links TRBV4-1 to TRBJ2-1; perhaps TRBD2 as D (5 bases). Trimming took off 5 bases at V and 4 bases at J, with 12 bases between the two ends. Germline CDR1 reads MGHRA; CDR2 reads YSYEKL. The CDR3 consists of 14 residues. In nucleotides, the CDR3 is TGCGCCAGCAGCTCTGGACTCACGTACAATGAGCAGTTCTTC. Its protein is CASSSGLTYNEQFF.

The chain combines TRBV5-6 with TRBJ1-1; 8 bases map to TRBD1. In germline, CDR1 is SGHDT, CDR2 YYEEEE. This CDR3 spans 15 amino acids. J gave up 0 bases and V 2 bases, and 3 bases lay outside the gene matches. CDR3 nucleotides: TGTGCCAGCAGCTTTCCAGGGGGCATGAACACTGAAGCTTTCTTT. Amino acid sequence: CASSFPGGMNTEAFF.

The chain employs TRBV19 and TRBJ2-5; 10 bases map to TRBD1. The CDR3 is 16 amino acids. The V gene's germline CDR1 is LNHDA and CDR2 SQIVND (reference sequence). V was clipped by 7 bases and J by 1 base; unmatched bases: 9. CDR3 nucleotides: TGTGCCAGTATCGGGGGGACAGGGGAGGGCCAAGAGACCCAGTACTTC. Residues: CASIGGTGEGQETQYF.

V gene TRBV28 combines with J gene TRBJ2-3, with 11 bases that match TRBD2. The ends lost 8 bases at V and 2 bases at J; junction bases unmatched: 15. The CDR3 runs 18 residues. Germline V CDR1 and CDR2: MDHEN, SYDVKM. In DNA, the CDR3 is TGTGCCAGCCAATCACCCGGGACTAGCGGCCCCCCCACAGATACGCAGTATTTT. It yields the protein CASQSPGTSGPPTDTQYF.

V usage is TRBV10-3 and J usage is TRBJ1-1, with no clear D. The V gene lost 2 bases and the J gene lost 0 bases, with 4 bases spanning the gap. Germline V lookup: CDR1 ENHRY, CDR2 SYGVKD. This CDR3 region has 13 residues. The CDR3 DNA sequence: TGTGCCATCAGTGAGGCTATGAACACTGAAGCTTTCTTT. Amino acids: CAISEAMNTEAFF.

The genes are TRBV28 and TRBJ2-2; D is unresolved. V was trimmed by 10 bases and J by 4 bases, leaving 19 bases between them. Germline V gives CDR1 MDHEN, CDR2 SYDVKM. This CDR3 is built from 15 residues. In nucleotides, the CDR3 is TGTGCCACCAAGTCACCGAGGTATTCCACCGGGGAGCTGTTTTTT. Translated: CATKSPRYSTGELFF.